This T cell receptor (beta chain) was found in a study of cytomegalovirus exposure and HLA in healthy donors. In the study overall: T cells numbering around 190 million yielded 100 million to 120 million unique TCR beta sequences in an earlier analysis. Regarding the study as a whole: Earlier analysis yielded a pattern in which most TCR beta V segments were productive about 90% or about 30% of the time. 16,951 TCR beta sequences were associated with HLA alleles at 0.05 false discovery rate in a later analysis.

This clone was seen more than once but under ten times. Its antigen is not known. The study ran its PCR with 60 Vbeta and 13 Jbeta primers. Profiling relied on immunoSEQ multiplex PCR, and the TCRdb table lists in-frame clones only, not all of them. The sample lists around 160,000 clones; roughly 85% were seen once. The germline V gene encodes CDR1 SGDLS and CDR2 YYNGEE. The CDR3 contains 14 residues. Trimming took 1 base from V and 5 from J, leaving 12 bases between them. This clonotype originated in a male donor in good health and CMV-seropositive. Specimen: PBMCs. The gene calls are TRBV9 and TRBJ2-5, with D possibly being TRBD1 (6 bases). CDR3 DNA: TGTGCCAGCAGCGTAACAGGGTGGATGGAGACCCAGTACTTC. Translating gives CASSVTGWMETQYF.